The 13 T cell receptor beta chains given below trace back to one sample, sequenced in a study of CD8 T cells in Susac syndrome (dated by TCRdb to between 2018 and 2021). To prepare the library, the immunoSEQ multiplex PCR assay was applied. RNA was extracted using the RNeasy kit, and about 0.45 to 1 ug of the RNA was reverse transcribed with random hexamers. The raw public reads went through TCRdb reprocessing: fastp at Q25, MiXCR clone calling, in-frame beta chains kept. When rows share a CDR3 protein, they turn into one entry using the most common DNA and genes. The sample table shows roughly 190,000 distinct CDR3 sequences, and about 95% are seen once. The top ten clonotypes cover more than 0.1% of the sample. The sequenced material came from CD4+ T cells from PBMCs. These receptors were collected from a human donor in good health.

The chain has TRBV6-5 and TRBJ2-2; TRBD1 matches 7 bases. This CDR3 is built from 14 residues. Germline V gene sequence: CDR1 MNHEY, CDR2 SVGAGI. Trimming cost V 6 bases and J 3 bases; bases outside gene matches: 4. The CDR3 region is CASSSDRDTGELFF. Here the CDR3 DNA reads TGTGCCAGCAGCTCCGACAGGGACACCGGGGAGCTGTTTTTT.

V is TRBV27 and J is TRBJ1-2; 10 bases align to TRBD1. Germline V gene sequence: CDR1 MNHEY, CDR2 SMNVEV (reference sequence). J was trimmed by 3 bases and V by 5 bases; bases with no gene match: 6. This CDR3 spans 15 amino acids. In DNA form, the CDR3 reads TGTGCCAGCAGTAAGGACAGGGGGGGGGACTATGGCTACACCTTC. Its protein product is CASSKDRGGDYGYTF.

The rearrangement uses TRBV9 and TRBJ2-1; unclear D gene. This CDR3 is built from 16 residues. Germline CDR1 reads SGDLS; CDR2 reads YYNGEE. Trimming stripped 4 bases from V and 0 bases from J, with 14 bases between. CDR3 sequence reads: CASSIGLASSYNEQFF. CDR3 nucleotides: TGTGCCAGCAGCATAGGGCTGGCTAGCTCCTACAATGAGCAGTTCTTC.

V and J are TRBV23-1 and TRBJ2-7; no reliable D call. TRBV23-1 is marked as an open reading frame, function uncertain. The V end was cut by 0 bases, the J end by 3 bases, with 15 bases between. This CDR3 comprises 16 residues. The CDR3 is CASSQSPPTVNYEQYF. The DNA for the CDR3 is TGCGCCAGCAGTCAATCCCCACCGACCGTCAACTACGAGCAGTACTTC.

This clonotype was detected once. The chain recombines TRBV20-1 with TRBJ2-3; tentative D call: TRBD2 (6 bases). Germline V gene data show CDR1 as DFQATT and CDR2 as SNEGSKA (reference sequence). Trimming stripped 3 bases from V and 5 bases from J, with 9 bases between. CDR3 length: 12 amino acids. The CDR3 loop reads CSASVGRDTQYF. CDR3 in DNA: TGCAGTGCTAGTGTCGGGAGAGATACGCAGTATTTT.

The CDR3 loop reads CSAKAGTASYEQYF. CDR3 sequence (DNA): TGCAGTGCAAAGGCCGGGACTGCGAGCTACGAGCAGTACTTC. This chain joins TRBV20-1 and TRBJ2-7; D is perhaps TRBD2 (6 bases). The V end lost 6 bases, the J end lost 3 bases, and 18 bases lay between the germline ends. Per the germline V gene, CDR1 is DFQATT and CDR2 is SNEGSKA (reference sequence). The CDR3 is 14 residues long.

V usage is TRBV7-2 and J usage is TRBJ2-1; tentatively, D is TRBD1 (6 bases). V lost 6 bases and J lost 9, with 21 bases in between. In germline, CDR1 is SGHTA, CDR2 FQGNSA. The CDR3 totals 15 residues. The CDR3 sequence: CASRIGAGAQGEQFF. CDR3 in DNA: TGTGCCAGCAGAATAGGGGCAGGGGCGCAGGGTGAGCAGTTCTTC.

This clonotype was seen a few times. The V gene is TRBV5-6, the J gene TRBJ2-7, with 11 bases matching TRBD2. Looked up from germline, CDR1 is SGHDT and CDR2 is YYEEEE. V shed 5 bases and J 12 bases; nucleotides not matched to a gene: 7. The CDR3 loop spans 12 amino acids. The CDR3 DNA sequence: TGTGCCAGCAGTCTAGCGGGAGGCCGTCTGTACTTC. Protein sequence: CASSLAGGRLYF. The entire variable domain, with the rest obtained from reference TRBV5-6 and TRBJ2-7, is as follows: DAGVTQSPTHLIKTRGQQVTLRCSPKSGHDTVSWYQQALGQGPQFIFQYYEEEERQRGNFPDRFSGHQFPNYSSELNVNALLLGDSALYLCASSLAGGRLYFGPGTRLTVT.

V is TRBV27 and J is TRBJ2-7, with 11 bases aligning to TRBD2. In germline, CDR1 is MNHEY, CDR2 SMNVEV (reference sequence). The ends lost 5 bases at V and 3 bases at J; junction bases unmatched: 6. CDR3 length: 15 residues. The CDR3 spells CASSPLAGGGYEQYF. The CDR3 region has the DNA TGTGCCAGCAGTCCCCTAGCGGGAGGTGGCTACGAGCAGTACTTC.

V usage is TRBV20-1 and J usage is TRBJ2-1; 10 nucleotides align to TRBD2. The CDR3 covers 14 residues. V gave up 3 bases and J gave up 7 bases; unmatched junction bases: 6. CDR1 and CDR2 (germline): DFQATT, SNEGSKA (reference sequence). The chain's CDR3 is CSASDRLAGNEQFF. Written as DNA, the CDR3 is TGCAGTGCTAGTGACCGACTAGCGGGTAATGAGCAGTTCTTC.

The chain couples TRBV27 to TRBJ2-7, with 9 bases matching TRBD1. The length of the CDR3 is 16 residues. Per the germline V gene, CDR1 is MNHEY and CDR2 is SMNVEV (reference sequence). V lost 1 base and J lost 3; bases outside the gene matches: 7. Here the CDR3 DNA reads TGTGCCAGCAGTTTATATCCGGGACAGGGAAACTACGAGCAGTACTTC. Encoded protein: CASSLYPGQGNYEQYF.

The chain carries TRBV29-1 and TRBJ2-6; no clear D gene. CDR3 length equals 19 residues. Trimming removed 2 bases at V and 0 bases at J, with 20 bases between. Looked up from germline, CDR1 is SQVTM and CDR2 is ANQGSEA. Written as DNA, the CDR3 is TGCAGCGTTGAAAGTCGATTGGGCCTTAGAAGCTCTGGGGCCAACGTCCTGACTTTC. It yields the protein CSVESRLGLRSSGANVLTF.

This chain joins TRBV3-1 and TRBJ2-1, with no clear D. Germline lookup yields CDR1 LGHDT and CDR2 YNNKEL (reference sequence). Trimming removed 0 bases from V and 7 bases from J, with 13 bases in between. The CDR3 spans 15 residues. DNA of the CDR3: TGTGCCAGCAGCCAAGAATGGAGTCCGGCTAATGAGCAGTTCTTC. Protein: CASSQEWSPANEQFF.